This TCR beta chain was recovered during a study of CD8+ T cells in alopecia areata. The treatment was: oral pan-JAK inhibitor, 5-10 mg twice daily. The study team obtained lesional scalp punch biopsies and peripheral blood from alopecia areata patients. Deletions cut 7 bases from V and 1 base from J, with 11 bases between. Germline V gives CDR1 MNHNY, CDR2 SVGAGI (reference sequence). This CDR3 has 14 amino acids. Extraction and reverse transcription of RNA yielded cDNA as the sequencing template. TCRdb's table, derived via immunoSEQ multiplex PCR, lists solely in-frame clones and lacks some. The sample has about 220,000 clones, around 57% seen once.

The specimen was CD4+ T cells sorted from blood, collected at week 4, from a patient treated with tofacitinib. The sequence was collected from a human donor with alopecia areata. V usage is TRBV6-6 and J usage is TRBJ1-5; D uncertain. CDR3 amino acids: CASTNDMSNQPQHF. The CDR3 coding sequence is TGTGCCAGCACCAACGACATGAGCAATCAGCCCCAGCATTTT.